A single sample is the source of the 3 T cell receptor beta chains below, sequenced in a study of spatial heterogeneity in lung cancer. Each CDR3 protein is one row after TCRdb ran MiXCR on the 5' RACE reads. Here the sample spans roughly 13,000 distinct CDR3 sequences, around 4% being singletons. Time point indicated: sample taken at primary tumor resection. Unsorted samples of tumor, nontumor lung or frozen PBMC had their whole RNA sequenced. Sequences were derived from PBMCs, sampled at surgery. These TCRs come from a male donor with early-stage non-small cell lung cancer.

With respect to this clonotype: The library was designed around alpha chains, so this beta chain is a stray read whose abundance carries little weight. The chain uses TRBV18 and TRBJ2-6; no definite D call. The germline V gene has CDR1 KGHSH and CDR2 LQKENI. The CDR3 runs to 16 residues. V dropped 1 base and J dropped 1 base, with 8 bases sitting between them. CDR3 amino acids: CASSPLSSSGANVLTF. CDR3 DNA sequence: TGTGCCAGCTCACCACTGAGTAGTTCTGGGGCCAACGTCCTGACTTTC. Based on the CDR3 plus reference TRBV18 and TRBJ2-6, the full variable domain is NAGVMQNPRHLVRRRGQEARLRCSPMKGHSHVYWYRQLPEEGLKFMVYLQKENIIDESGMPKERFSAEFPKEGPSILRIQQVVRGDSAAYFCASSPLSSSGANVLTFGAGSRLTVL.

Turning to this clonotype: This clone may be a read error of a much larger clone one base away. This beta chain appears as a stray read in a library generated for alpha chains; its size is not informative. This chain joins TRBV12-3 or TRBV12-4 and TRBJ2-2; 8 positions match TRBD1. The trim removed 5 bases at V and 1 base at J, leaving 6 bases unmatched. This CDR3 spans 16 amino acids. The CDR3 spells CASSPRGPKNTGELFF. For the CDR3, the DNA is TGTGCCAGCAGTCCCAGGGGGCCAAAGAACACCGGGGAGCTGTTTTTT.

To note about this clonotype: This beta chain is an off-target read within a library intended for alpha chains, so its frequency means little. The CDR3 sequence is CASSPSGQGQLLSYYTF. In DNA form, the CDR3 reads TGTGCCAGCAGCCCCTCGGGGCAGGGACAGCTTTTATCGTACTACACCTTC. V and J are TRBV11-2 and TRBJ1-2, with 7 positions matching TRBD1. V lost 5 bases, J lost 10 bases, and 22 bases stayed unmatched. The CDR3 has 17 amino acids. Germline V gene sequence: CDR1 SGHAT, CDR2 FQNNGV.